The entry that follows covers one T cell receptor beta chain sequence. What it recognizes is unknown. The data are from a study of T cell responses to AZD1222 COVID-19 vaccine. Broader study findings: Of the AZD1222 recipients, only 5 to 7 were seropositive at baseline.

Profiled with immunoSEQ multiplex PCR; TCRdb holds only in-frame clones, not every one. The profile shows about 85,000 clones, roughly 89% of them singletons. The source was peripheral blood, collected on day 0 of AZD1222 vaccination. The TCR comes from an adult in good health.

The CDR3 DNA reads TGTGCCAGTAGTGAGGCAGCTCTTCCCTACACCTTC. Translation gives CASSEAALPYTF. The chain employs TRBV19 and TRBJ1-2; no clear D. The CDR3 covers 12 residues. CDR1 and CDR2 from the germline V gene are LNHDA and SQIVND (reference sequence). Trimming removed 5 bases from V and 10 bases from J, with 14 bases in between.